The present T cell receptor beta chain was sequenced within a study of T cell repertoires in cytomegalovirus infection. TCRdb reprocessed the reads via MiXCR and lists one record per CDR3 protein. The sample lists about 63,000 distinct CDR3 sequences, 20% to 25% occurring once. This clonotype has more than one count but fewer than ten. Its antigen is currently unknown. Trimming cost V 4 bases and J 4 bases, with 10 bases left between them. The CDR3 extends over 13 amino acids. The clonotype was recovered from a human donor in good health (CMV status not recorded). Some clones in this sample may be carry-over from other donors' samples. This specimen consisted of CD8+ T cells from cultured PBMCs, obtained from culture after CMV antigen stimulation. This chain joins TRBV12-3 or TRBV12-4 and TRBJ1-2; D not resolved. The CDR3 DNA reads as TGTGCCAGCAGTTCCCGTGTCCCCTATGGCTACACCTTC. This codes for CASSSRVPYGYTF.